These 6 T cell receptor beta chains were all obtained from the same sample, sequenced in a study of blood T cell repertoires in COVID-19. Generated by immunoSEQ multiplex PCR, the TCRdb table keeps only in-frame clones and is missing some. The repertoire holds around 300,000 clones, with less than 90% as singletons. Sequences were obtained from peripheral blood. These receptors were taken from a woman in her 70s with COVID-19, enrolled during active disease.

V is TRBV2 and J is TRBJ2-1; TRBD1 matches at 10 bases. Per germline, CDR1 SNHLY and CDR2 FYNNEI. V lost 8 bases and J lost 1; bases outside the gene matches: 5. This CDR3 contains 15 residues. CDR3 sequence: CASLRGQGSYNEQFF. Here the CDR3 DNA reads TGTGCCAGCCTCCGGGGACAGGGGTCCTACAATGAGCAGTTCTTC.

J is TRBJ1-2 and V is TRBV3-1 (or the pseudogene TRBV3-2); tentatively, D is TRBD1 (5 bases). There are 12 residues in the CDR3. Germline V CDR1 and CDR2: LGHDT, YNNKEL (reference sequence). The V and J ends lost 5 bases and 8 bases respectively, with 12 bases between them. The CDR3 spells CASSAGGSGYTF. The CDR3 DNA reads TGTGCCAGCAGCGCCGGGGGGTCGGGCTACACCTTC.

The CDR3 loop reads CASSVGQDEKLFF. For the CDR3, the DNA is TGTGCCAGCAGCGTAGGGCAAGATGAAAAACTGTTTTTT. The chain has TRBV9 and TRBJ1-4; D is unclear. CDR3 length: 13 amino acids. CDR1 and CDR2 from the germline V gene are SGDLS and YYNGEE. V was cut by 0 bases and J by 6 bases, with 6 bases left in between.

The chain joins TRBV7-8 to TRBJ1-1; 9 nucleotides agree with TRBD1. With 6 bases clipped from V and 6 bases from J, the junction kept 5 bases outside the gene matches. This CDR3 region has 13 residues. Per the germline V gene, CDR1 is SGHVS and CDR2 is FQNEAQ. CDR3 loop: CASRLQGAAEAFF. Here the CDR3 DNA reads TGTGCCAGCAGGTTACAGGGGGCCGCTGAAGCTTTCTTT.

This clone has only a few counts. This chain joins TRBV19 and TRBJ2-3; tentative D call: TRBD1 (5 bases). Trimming pared 5 bases from V and 0 bases from J, leaving 12 bases between. The CDR3 consists of 15 residues. Looked up from germline, CDR1 is LNHDA and CDR2 is SQIVND (reference sequence). CDR3 DNA sequence: TGTGCCAGTAGTCCTCAGGGAATAAGCACAGATACGCAGTATTTT. This translates into CASSPQGISTDTQYF.

This rearrangement joins TRBV6-2 or TRBV6-3 to TRBJ1-1, with 8 bases fitting TRBD1. The CDR3 extends over 14 amino acids. Germline V gives CDR1 MNHEY, CDR2 SVGEGT. V dropped 6 bases and J dropped 3; count of bases not matched to a gene: 6. DNA for the CDR3: TGTGCCAGCAGCAACAGGGGGGGTGACACTGAAGCTTTCTTT. Protein sequence: CASSNRGGDTEAFF.